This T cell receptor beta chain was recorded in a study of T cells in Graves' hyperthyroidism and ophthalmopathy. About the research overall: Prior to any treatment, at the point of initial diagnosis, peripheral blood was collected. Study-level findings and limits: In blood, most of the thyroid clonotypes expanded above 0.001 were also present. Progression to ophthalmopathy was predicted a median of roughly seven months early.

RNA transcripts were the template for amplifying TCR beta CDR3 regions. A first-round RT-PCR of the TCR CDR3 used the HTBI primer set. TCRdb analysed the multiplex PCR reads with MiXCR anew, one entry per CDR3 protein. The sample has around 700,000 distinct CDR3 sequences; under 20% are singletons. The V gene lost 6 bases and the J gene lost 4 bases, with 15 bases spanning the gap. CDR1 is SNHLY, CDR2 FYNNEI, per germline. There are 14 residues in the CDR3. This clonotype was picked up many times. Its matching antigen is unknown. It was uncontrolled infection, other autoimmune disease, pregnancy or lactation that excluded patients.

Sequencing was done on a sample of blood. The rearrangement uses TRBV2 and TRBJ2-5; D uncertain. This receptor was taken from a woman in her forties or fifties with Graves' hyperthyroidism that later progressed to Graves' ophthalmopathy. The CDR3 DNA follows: TGTGCCAGCAGCATCGGACGGTGGGGAGAGACCCAGTACTTC. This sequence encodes CASSIGRWGETQYF. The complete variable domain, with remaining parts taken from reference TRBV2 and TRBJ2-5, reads EPEVTQTPSHQVTQMGQEVILRCVPISNHLYFYWYRQILGQKVEFLVSFYNNEISEKSEIFDDQFSVERPDGSNFTLKIRSTKLEDSAMYFCASSIGRWGETQYFGPGTRLLVL.